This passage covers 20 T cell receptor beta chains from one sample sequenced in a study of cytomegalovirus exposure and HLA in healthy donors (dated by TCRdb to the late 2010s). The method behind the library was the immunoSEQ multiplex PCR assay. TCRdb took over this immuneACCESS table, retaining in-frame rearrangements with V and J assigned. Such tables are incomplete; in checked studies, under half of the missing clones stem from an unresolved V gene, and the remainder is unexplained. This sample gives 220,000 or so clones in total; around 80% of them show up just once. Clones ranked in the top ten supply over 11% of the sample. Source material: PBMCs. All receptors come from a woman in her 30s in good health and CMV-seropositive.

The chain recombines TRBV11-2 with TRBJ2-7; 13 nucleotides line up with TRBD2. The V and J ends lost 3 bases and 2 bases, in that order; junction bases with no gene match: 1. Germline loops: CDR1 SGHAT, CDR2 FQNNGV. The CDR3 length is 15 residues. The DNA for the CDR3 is TGTGCCAGCAGCTTCGGACTAGCGGGAGCCTACGAGCAGTACTTC. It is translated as CASSFGLAGAYEQYF.

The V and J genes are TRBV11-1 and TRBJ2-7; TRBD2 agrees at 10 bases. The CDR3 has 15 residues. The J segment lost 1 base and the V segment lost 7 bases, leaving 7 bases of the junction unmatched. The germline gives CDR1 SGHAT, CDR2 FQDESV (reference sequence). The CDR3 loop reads CASKVLAGVSYEQYF. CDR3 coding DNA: TGTGCCAGCAAGGTCCTAGCGGGAGTATCCTACGAGCAGTACTTC.

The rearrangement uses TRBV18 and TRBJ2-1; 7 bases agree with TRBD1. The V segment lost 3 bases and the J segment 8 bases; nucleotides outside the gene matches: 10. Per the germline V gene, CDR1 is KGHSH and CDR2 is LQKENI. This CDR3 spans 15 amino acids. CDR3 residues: CASSPQGQVGDEQFF. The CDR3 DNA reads TGTGCCAGCTCACCCCAAGGACAGGTTGGGGATGAGCAGTTCTTC.

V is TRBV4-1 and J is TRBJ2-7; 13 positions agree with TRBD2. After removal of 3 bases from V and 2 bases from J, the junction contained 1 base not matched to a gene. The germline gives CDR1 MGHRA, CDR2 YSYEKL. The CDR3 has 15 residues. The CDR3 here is CASSQGTSGTYEQYF. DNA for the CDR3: TGCGCCAGCAGCCAGGGGACTAGCGGGACCTACGAGCAGTACTTC.

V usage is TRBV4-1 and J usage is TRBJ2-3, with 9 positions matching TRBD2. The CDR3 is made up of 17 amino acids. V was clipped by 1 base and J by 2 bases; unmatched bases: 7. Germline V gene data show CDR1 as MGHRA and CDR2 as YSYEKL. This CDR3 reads CASSQGQTSGITDTQYF. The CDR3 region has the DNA TGCGCCAGCAGCCAAGGCCAGACTAGCGGCATCACAGATACGCAGTATTTT.

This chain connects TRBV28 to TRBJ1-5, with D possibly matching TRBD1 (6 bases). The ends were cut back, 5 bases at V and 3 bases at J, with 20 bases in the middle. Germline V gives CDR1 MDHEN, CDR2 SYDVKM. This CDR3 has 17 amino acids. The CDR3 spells CASSLTRYRDDNQPQHF. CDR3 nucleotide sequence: TGTGCCAGCAGTCTTACTCGTTACAGGGACGACAATCAGCCCCAGCATTTT. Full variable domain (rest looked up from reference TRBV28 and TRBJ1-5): DVKVTQSSRYLVKRTGEKVFLECVQDMDHENMFWYRQDPGLGLRLIYFSYDVKMKEKGDIPEGYSVSREKKERFSLILESASTNQTSMYLCASSLTRYRDDNQPQHFGDGTRLSIL.

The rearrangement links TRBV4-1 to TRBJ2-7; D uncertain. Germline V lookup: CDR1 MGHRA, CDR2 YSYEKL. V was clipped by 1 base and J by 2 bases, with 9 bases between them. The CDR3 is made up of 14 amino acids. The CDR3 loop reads CASSQVPRTYEQYF. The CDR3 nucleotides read TGCGCCAGCAGCCAAGTTCCCCGTACCTACGAGCAGTACTTC.

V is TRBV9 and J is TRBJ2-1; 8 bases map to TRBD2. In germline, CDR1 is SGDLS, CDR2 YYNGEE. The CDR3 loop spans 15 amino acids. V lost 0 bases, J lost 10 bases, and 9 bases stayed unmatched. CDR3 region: CASSVVPAGDKEQFF. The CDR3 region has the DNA TGTGCCAGCAGCGTAGTACCAGCGGGAGATAAGGAGCAGTTCTTC.

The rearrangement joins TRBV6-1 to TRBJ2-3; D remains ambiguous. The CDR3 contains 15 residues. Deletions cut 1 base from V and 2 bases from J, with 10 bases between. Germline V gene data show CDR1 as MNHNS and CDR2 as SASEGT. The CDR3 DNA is TGTGCCAGCAGTGAAGGCTCCTACGACACAGATACGCAGTATTTT. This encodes CASSEGSYDTDTQYF.

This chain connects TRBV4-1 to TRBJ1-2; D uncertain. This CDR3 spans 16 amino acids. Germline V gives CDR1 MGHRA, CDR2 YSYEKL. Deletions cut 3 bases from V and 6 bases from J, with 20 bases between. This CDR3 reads CASSQPKRGIAHGYTF. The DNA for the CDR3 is TGCGCCAGCAGCCAGCCAAAGCGGGGAATAGCGCATGGCTACACCTTC.

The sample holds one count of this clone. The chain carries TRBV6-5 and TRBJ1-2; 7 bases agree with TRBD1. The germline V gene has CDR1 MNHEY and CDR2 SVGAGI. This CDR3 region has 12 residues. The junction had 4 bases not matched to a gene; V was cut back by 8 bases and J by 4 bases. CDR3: CASQGGPYGYTF. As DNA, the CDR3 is TGTGCCAGCCAGGGGGGGCCCTATGGCTACACCTTC.

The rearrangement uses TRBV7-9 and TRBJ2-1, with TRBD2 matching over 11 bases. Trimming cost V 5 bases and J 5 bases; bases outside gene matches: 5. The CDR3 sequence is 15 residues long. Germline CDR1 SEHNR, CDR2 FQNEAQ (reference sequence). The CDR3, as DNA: TGTGCCAGCAGCATCGGGACTAGCGGAGACAATGAGCAGTTCTTC. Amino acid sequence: CASSIGTSGDNEQFF.

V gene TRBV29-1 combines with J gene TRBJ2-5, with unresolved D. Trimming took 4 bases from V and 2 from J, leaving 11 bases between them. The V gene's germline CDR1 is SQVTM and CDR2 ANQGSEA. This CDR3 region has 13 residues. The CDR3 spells CSVVAEIQETQYF. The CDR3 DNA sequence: TGCAGCGTTGTTGCAGAGATACAAGAGACCCAGTACTTC. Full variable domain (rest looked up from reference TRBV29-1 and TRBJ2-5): SAVISQKPSRDICQRGTSLTIQCQVDSQVTMMFWYRQQPGQSLTLIATANQGSEATYESGFVIDKFPISRPNLTFSTLTVSNMSPEDSSIYLCSVVAEIQETQYFGPGTRLLVL.

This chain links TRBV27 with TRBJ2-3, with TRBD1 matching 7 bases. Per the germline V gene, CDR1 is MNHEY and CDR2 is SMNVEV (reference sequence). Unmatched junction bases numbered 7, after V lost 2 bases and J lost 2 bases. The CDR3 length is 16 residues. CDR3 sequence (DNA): TGTGCCAGCAGTTTAGTAGCAGGGGGAGTCACAGATACGCAGTATTTT. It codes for CASSLVAGGVTDTQYF.

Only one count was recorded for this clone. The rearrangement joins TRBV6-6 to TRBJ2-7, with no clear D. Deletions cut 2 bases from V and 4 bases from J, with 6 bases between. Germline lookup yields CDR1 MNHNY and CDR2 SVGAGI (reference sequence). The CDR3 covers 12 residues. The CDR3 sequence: CASSYGTYEQYF. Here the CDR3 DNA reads TGTGCCAGCAGTTACGGCACATACGAGCAGTACTTC.

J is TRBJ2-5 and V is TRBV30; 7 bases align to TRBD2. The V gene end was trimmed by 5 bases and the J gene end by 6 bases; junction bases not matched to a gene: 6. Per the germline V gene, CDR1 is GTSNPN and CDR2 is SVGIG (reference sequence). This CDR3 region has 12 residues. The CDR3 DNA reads TGTGCCTGGGGGCAGGGAGGGAAGACCCAGTACTTC. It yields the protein CAWGQGGKTQYF.

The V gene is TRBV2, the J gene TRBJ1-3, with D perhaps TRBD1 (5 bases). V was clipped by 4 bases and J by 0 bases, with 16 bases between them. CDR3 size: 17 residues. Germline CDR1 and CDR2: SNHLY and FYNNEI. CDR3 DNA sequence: TGTGCCAGCAGTGTTAAGGACGGGGGATACTCTGGAAACACCATATATTTT. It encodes CASSVKDGGYSGNTIYF.

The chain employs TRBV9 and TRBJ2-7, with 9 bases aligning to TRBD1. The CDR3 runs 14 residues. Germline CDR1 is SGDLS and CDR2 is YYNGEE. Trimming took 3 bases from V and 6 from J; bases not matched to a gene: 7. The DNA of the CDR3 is TGTGCCAGCAGCGCTCCGGGACAGGGAGGCGAGCAGTACTTC. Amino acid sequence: CASSAPGQGGEQYF. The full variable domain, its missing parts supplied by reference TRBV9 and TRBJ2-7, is DSGVTQTPKHLITATGQRVTLRCSPRSGDLSVYWYQQSLDQGLQFLIQYYNGEERAKGNILERFSAQQFPDLHSELNLSSLELGDSALYFCASSAPGQGGEQYFGPGTRLTVT.

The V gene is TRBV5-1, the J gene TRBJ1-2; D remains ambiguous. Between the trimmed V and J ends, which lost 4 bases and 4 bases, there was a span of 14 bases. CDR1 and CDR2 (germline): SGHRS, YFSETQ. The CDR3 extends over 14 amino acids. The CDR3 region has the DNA TGCGCCAGCAGCGCGACTGAACCTAGCTATGGCTACACCTTC. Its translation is CASSATEPSYGYTF.

CDR3 in amino acids: CASSLYSGGGMNTEAFF. The CDR3 DNA sequence: TGTGCCAGCAGCTTATATTCGGGAGGGGGAATGAACACTGAAGCTTTCTTT. The chain joins TRBV7-3 to TRBJ1-1, with D possibly being TRBD1 (6 bases). Germline lookup yields CDR1 SGHTA and CDR2 FQGTGA. The CDR3 consists of 17 residues. The V end was cut by 2 bases, the J end by 0 bases, with 16 bases between.